This passage covers 8 T cell receptor beta chains from one sample sequenced in a study of CD8 T cells in ankylosing spondylitis. Study-level points and caveats: Apparently characteristic of ankylosing spondylitis blood was a TCR beta motif (eight highly homologous variants).

These receptors' antigens are unknown. TCRdb itself ran the 5' RACE reads through MiXCR, one entry per CDR3 protein. The repertoire includes more than 600,000 distinct CDR3 sequences, around 20% of them detected once, and about 19% sits in the top ten. Sequenced: blood, either unsorted or a sorted T cell fraction (not recorded which). These receptors were taken from a male donor with ankylosing spondylitis.

The chain carries TRBV20-1 and TRBJ2-3; TRBD2 agrees at 11 bases. This CDR3 contains 14 residues. Per germline, CDR1 DFQATT and CDR2 SNEGSKA (reference sequence). Trimming removed 2 bases from V and 3 bases from J; junction bases left unmatched: 1. The CDR3: CSARIAGGTDTQYF. Here the CDR3 DNA reads TGCAGTGCTAGAATAGCGGGAGGGACAGATACGCAGTATTTT.

CDR3 in DNA: TGTGCCAGCAGTCTCCCGGTAGGGGAGGATGAGCAGTTCTTC. Protein sequence: CASSLPVGEDEQFF. The chain links TRBV28 to TRBJ2-1; possibly TRBD2 for D (6 bases). Trimming took off 5 bases at V and 8 bases at J, with 16 bases between the two ends. Germline V gene lookup returns CDR1 MDHEN and CDR2 SYDVKM. The CDR3 has 14 residues.

This clonotype was seen only a few times. V is TRBV5-1 and J is TRBJ1-1; weak D call: TRBD1 (6 bases). Trimming took off 4 bases at V and 3 bases at J, with 13 bases between the two ends. CDR1 is SGHRS, CDR2 YFSETQ, per germline. The CDR3 has 14 amino acids. The CDR3 DNA follows: TGCGCCAGCAGCACCCTAAACAGGGACACTGAAGCTTTCTTT. Its translation is CASSTLNRDTEAFF.

This chain joins TRBV9 and TRBJ1-2, with a weak D call TRBD1 (6 bases). V dropped 5 bases and J dropped 0 bases, with 17 bases sitting between them. The CDR3 runs 16 residues. Germline V gene lookup returns CDR1 SGDLS and CDR2 YYNGEE. CDR3 amino acids: CASRGGGGPSNYGYTF. CDR3 nucleotides: TGTGCCAGCAGGGGCGGGGGGGGGCCCTCTAACTATGGCTACACCTTC.

J is TRBJ2-1 and V is TRBV7-2; D might be TRBD2 (6 bases). Looked up from germline, CDR1 is SGHTA and CDR2 is FQGNSA. V lost 5 bases to trimming and J lost 2 bases, with 13 bases between them. The CDR3 totals 15 residues. DNA of the CDR3: TGTGCCAGCAGCGACCGGGACTCCCCCTACAATGAGCAGTTCTTC. It specifies CASSDRDSPYNEQFF.

This clonotype appeared a few times. V gene TRBV5-1 combines with J gene TRBJ2-3; 10 bases align to TRBD2. With 4 bases clipped from V and 4 bases from J, the junction kept 9 bases outside the gene matches. The length of the CDR3 is 16 residues. Per germline, CDR1 SGHRS and CDR2 YFSETQ. The DNA for the CDR3 is TGCGCCAGCAGCCTCCAGCGGGAGGGCAGGGCAGATACGCAGTATTTT. Residues: CASSLQREGRADTQYF.

V gene TRBV6-1 combines with J gene TRBJ2-6; D is undetermined. Germline V gives CDR1 MNHNS, CDR2 SASEGT. This CDR3 spans 15 amino acids. V was trimmed by 6 bases and J by 0 bases, leaving 9 bases between them. CDR3 DNA sequence: TGTGCCAGCAGACTCACAGCCTCTGGGGCCAACGTCCTGACTTTC. It specifies CASRLTASGANVLTF.

V gene TRBV6-2 or TRBV6-3 combines with J gene TRBJ2-1; tentatively, D is TRBD1 or TRBD2 (5 bases each). The CDR3 covers 15 residues. From germline, CDR1 is MNHEY and CDR2 SVGEGT. Deletions cut 6 bases from V and 5 bases from J, with 17 bases between. CDR3 protein: CASSLTWDLNNEQFF. The CDR3, as DNA: TGTGCCAGCAGCCTGACCTGGGACCTAAACAATGAGCAGTTCTTC.